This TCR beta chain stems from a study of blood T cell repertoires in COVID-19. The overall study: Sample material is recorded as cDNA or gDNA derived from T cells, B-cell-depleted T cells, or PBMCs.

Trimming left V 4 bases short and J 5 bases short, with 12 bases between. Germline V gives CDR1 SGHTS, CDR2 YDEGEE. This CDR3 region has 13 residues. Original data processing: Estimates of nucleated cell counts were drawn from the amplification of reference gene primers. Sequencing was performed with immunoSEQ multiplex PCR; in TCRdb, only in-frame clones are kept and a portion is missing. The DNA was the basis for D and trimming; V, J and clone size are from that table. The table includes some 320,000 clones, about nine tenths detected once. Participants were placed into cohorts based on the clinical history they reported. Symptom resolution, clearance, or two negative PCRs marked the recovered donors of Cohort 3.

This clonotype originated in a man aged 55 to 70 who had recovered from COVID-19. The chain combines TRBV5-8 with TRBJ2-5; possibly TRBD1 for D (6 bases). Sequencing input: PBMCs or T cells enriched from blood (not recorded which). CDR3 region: CASSEQGSETQYF. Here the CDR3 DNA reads TGTGCCAGCAGCGAACAGGGTTCCGAGACCCAGTACTTC.